The source of this TCR beta chain is a study of preoperative IRX-2 immunotherapy in early breast cancer. V lost 2 bases to trimming and J lost 4 bases; unmatched junction nucleotides: 3. This CDR3 comprises 14 residues. Germline V CDR1 and CDR2: ENHRY, SYGVKD. Specified treatment: preoperative locoregional IRX-2 cytokine immunotherapy. Profiling relied on immunoSEQ multiplex PCR, and the TCRdb table lists in-frame clones only, not all of them. The data hold around 25,000 clones, with around 75% observed a single time. The V call is TRBV10-3, the J call TRBJ2-5; 8 positions agree with TRBD2. This TCR was sampled from a human donor with breast cancer. The sample consisted of lymph node tissue, taken before IRX-2 immunotherapy. Here the CDR3 reads CAISEISGAETQYF. The CDR3 region has the DNA TGTGCCATCAGTGAGATTAGCGGGGCAGAGACCCAGTACTTC.